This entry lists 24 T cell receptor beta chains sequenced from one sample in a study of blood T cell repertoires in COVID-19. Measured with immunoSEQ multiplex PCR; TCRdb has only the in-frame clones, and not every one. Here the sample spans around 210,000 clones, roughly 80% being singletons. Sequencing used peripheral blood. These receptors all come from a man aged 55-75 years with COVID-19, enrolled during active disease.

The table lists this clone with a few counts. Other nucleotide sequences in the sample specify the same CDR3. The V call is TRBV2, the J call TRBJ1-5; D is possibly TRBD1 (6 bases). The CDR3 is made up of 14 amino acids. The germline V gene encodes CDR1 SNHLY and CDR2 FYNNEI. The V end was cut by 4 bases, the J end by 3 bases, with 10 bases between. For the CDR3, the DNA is TGTGCCAGCAGTGGTGGACAGTTCAATCAGCCCCAGCATTTT. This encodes CASSGGQFNQPQHF.

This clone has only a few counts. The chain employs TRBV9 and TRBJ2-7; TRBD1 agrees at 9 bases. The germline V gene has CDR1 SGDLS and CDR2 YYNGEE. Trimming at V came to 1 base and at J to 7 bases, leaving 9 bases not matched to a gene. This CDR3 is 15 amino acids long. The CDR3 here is CASSVWGDRVGEQYF. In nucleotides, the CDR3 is TGTGCCAGCAGCGTATGGGGGGACAGGGTGGGAGAGCAGTACTTC.

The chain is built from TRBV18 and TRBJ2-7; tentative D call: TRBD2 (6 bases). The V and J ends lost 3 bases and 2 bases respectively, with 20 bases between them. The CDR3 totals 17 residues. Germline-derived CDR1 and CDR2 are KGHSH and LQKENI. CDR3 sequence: CASSPARGRTGTYEQYF. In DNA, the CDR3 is TGTGCCAGCTCACCGGCTCGGGGGAGAACCGGTACCTACGAGCAGTACTTC.

DNA of the CDR3: TGTGCCAGCAGTGACCTTCCACAGGGTAAAGCTTTCTTT. Protein sequence: CASSDLPQGKAFF. The chain combines TRBV28 with TRBJ1-1, with D possibly matching TRBD1 (6 bases). Trimming cost V 5 bases and J 9 bases, with 16 bases left between them. CDR1 is MDHEN and CDR2 is SYDVKM in the germline V gene. CDR3 length equals 13 residues.

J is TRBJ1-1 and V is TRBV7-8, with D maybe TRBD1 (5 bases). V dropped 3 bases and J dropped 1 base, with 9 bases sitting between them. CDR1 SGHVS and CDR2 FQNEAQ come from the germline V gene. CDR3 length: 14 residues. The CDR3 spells CASSFREGNTEAFF. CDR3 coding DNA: TGTGCCAGCAGCTTCAGGGAAGGGAACACTGAAGCTTTCTTT.

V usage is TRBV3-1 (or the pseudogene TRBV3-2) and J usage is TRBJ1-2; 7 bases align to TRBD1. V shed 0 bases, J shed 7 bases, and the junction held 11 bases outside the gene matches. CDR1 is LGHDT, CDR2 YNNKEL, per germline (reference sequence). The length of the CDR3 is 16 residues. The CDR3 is CASSQDIGVQGGGYTF. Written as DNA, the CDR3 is TGTGCCAGCAGCCAAGATATCGGGGTGCAGGGGGGTGGCTACACCTTC.

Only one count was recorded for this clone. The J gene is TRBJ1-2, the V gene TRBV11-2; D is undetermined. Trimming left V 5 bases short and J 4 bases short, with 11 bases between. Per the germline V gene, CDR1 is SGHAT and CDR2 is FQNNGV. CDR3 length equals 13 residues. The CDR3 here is CASSPSQVYGYTF. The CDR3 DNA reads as TGTGCCAGCAGCCCAAGCCAGGTCTATGGCTACACCTTC.

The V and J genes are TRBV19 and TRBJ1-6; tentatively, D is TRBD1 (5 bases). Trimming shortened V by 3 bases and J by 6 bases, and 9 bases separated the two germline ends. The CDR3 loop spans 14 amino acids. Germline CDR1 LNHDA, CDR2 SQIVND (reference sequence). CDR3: CASSIQGRNSPLHF. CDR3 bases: TGTGCCAGTAGTATTCAGGGCCGTAATTCACCCCTCCACTTT.

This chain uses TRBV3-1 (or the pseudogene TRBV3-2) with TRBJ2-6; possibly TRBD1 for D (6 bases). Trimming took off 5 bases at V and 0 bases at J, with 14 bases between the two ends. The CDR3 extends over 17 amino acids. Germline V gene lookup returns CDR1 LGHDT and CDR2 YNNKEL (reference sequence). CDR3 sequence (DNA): TGTGCCAGCAGCAAACGACAGGCGAACTCTGGGGCCAACGTCCTGACTTTC. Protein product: CASSKRQANSGANVLTF.

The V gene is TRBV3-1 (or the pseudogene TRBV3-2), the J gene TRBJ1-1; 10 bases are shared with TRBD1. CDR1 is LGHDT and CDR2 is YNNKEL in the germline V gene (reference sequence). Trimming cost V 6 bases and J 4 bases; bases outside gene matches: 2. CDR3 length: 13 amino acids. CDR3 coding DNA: TGTGCCAGCAGGGGGACAGGGGCCACTGAAGCTTTCTTT. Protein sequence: CASRGTGATEAFF.

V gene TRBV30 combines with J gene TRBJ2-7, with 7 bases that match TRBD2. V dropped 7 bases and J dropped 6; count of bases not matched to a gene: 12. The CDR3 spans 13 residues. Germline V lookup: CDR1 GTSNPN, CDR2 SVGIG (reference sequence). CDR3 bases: TGTGCCTCCTCTGAGGGAGGGATTGGCGAGCAGTACTTC. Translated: CASSEGGIGEQYF.

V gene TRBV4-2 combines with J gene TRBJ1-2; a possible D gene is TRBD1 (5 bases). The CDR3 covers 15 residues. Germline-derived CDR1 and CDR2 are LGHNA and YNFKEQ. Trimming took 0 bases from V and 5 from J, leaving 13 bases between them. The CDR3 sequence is CASSQDSQGTYGYTF. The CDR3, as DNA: TGTGCCAGCAGCCAAGATAGCCAGGGTACTTATGGCTACACCTTC.

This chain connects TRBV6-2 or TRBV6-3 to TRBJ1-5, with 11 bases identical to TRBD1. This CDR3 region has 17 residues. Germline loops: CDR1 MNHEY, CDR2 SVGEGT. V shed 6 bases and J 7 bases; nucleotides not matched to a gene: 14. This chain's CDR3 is CASSLRDRGNWGQPQHF. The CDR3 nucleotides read TGTGCCAGCAGCCTACGGGACAGGGGGAACTGGGGACAGCCCCAGCATTTT.

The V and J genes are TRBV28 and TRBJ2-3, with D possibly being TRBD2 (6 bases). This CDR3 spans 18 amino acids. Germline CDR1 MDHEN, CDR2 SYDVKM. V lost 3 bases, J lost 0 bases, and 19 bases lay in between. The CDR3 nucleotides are TGTGCCAGCAGTTTTTCAGCGGGCCTTGGGACTAGCACAGATACGCAGTATTTT. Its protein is CASSFSAGLGTSTDTQYF.

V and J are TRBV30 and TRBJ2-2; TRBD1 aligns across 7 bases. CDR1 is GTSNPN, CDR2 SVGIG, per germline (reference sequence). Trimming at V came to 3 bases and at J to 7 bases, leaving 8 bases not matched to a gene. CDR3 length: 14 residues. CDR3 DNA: TGTGCCTGGAGAAGGGCAGGGGGTGGCGGGGAGCTGTTTTTT. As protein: CAWRRAGGGGELFF.

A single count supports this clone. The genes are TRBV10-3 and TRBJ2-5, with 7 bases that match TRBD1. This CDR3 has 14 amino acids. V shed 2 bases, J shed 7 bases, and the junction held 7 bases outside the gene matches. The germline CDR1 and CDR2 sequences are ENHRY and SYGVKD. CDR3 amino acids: CAISEDRESGTQYF. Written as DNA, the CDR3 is TGTGCCATCAGTGAGGACAGGGAATCCGGGACCCAGTACTTC.

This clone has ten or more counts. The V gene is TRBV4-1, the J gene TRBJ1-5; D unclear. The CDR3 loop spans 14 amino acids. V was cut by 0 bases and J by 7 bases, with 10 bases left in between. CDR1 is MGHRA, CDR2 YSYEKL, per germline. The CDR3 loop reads CASSQELLFQPQHF. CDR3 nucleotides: TGCGCCAGCAGCCAAGAGTTACTATTCCAGCCCCAGCATTTT.

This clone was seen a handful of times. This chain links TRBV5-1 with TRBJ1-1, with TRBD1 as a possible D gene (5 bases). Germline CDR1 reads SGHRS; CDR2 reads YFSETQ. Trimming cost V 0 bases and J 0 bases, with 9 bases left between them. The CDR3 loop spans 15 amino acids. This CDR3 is CASSLGATVNTEAFF. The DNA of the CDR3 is TGCGCCAGCAGCTTGGGTGCGACAGTGAACACTGAAGCTTTCTTT.

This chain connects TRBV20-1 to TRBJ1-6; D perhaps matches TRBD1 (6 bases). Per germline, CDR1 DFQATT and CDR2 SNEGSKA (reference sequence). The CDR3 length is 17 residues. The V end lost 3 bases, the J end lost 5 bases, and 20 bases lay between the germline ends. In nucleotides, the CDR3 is TGCAGTGCTAGTCAGGGACAAGGGGGTTACAATAATTCACCCCTCCACTTT. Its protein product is CSASQGQGGYNNSPLHF.

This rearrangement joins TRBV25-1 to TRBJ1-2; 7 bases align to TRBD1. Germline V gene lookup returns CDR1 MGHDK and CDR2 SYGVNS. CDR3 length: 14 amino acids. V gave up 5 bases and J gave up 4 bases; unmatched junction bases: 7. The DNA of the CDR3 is TGTGCCAGCAGTCGGCAGGGGGTTGGCTATGGCTACACCTTC. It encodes CASSRQGVGYGYTF.

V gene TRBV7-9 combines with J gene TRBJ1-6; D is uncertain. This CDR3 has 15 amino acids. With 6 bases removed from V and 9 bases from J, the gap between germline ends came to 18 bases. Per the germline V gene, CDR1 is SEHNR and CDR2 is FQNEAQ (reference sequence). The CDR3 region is CASSLITQSSSPLHF. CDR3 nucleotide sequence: TGTGCCAGCAGTCTAATTACCCAGTCTAGTTCACCCCTCCACTTT.

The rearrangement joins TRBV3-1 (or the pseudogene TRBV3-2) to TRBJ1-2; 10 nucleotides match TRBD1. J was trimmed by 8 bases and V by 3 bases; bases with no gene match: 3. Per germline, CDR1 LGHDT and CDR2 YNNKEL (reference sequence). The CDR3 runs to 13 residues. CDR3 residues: CASSQRQGAGYTF. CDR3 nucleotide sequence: TGTGCCAGCAGCCAGAGACAGGGGGCCGGCTACACCTTC.

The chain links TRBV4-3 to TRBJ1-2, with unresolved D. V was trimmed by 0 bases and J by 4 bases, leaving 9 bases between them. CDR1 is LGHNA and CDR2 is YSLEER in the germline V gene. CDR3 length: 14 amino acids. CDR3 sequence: CASSQDLHSYGYTF. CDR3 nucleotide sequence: TGCGCCAGCAGCCAAGATCTGCACAGCTATGGCTACACCTTC.

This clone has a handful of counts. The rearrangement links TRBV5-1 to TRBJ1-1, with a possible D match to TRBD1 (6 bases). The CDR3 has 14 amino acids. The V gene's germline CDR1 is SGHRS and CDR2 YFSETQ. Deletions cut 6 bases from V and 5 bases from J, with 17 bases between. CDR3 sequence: CASIDPGAGTEAFF. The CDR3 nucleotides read TGCGCCAGCATCGATCCAGGGGCTGGGACTGAAGCTTTCTTT. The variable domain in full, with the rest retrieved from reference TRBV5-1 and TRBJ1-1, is KAGVTQTPRYLIKTRGQQVTLSCSPISGHRSVSWYQQTPGQGLQFLFEYFSETQRNKGNFPGRFSGRQFSNSRSEMNVSTLELGDSALYLCASIDPGAGTEAFFGQGTRLTVV.